These T cell receptor beta chains were read from a single sample in a study of cytomegalovirus exposure and HLA in healthy donors. Profiling relied on immunoSEQ multiplex PCR, and the TCRdb table lists in-frame clones only, not all of them. The table includes roughly 99,000 clones, around 78% detected once. The sequenced sample consisted of PBMCs. Receptors were obtained from a young man in good health and CMV-seronegative. Each CDR3 is given with its conserved first and last residue. Fields, in order: D gene, clone size, V gene, J gene, CDR3 DNA, CDR3 protein. The D gene is left open where the match is weak. Expanded clones are given a class, and other clones once, few, many or no size at all.

D: TRBD2
size: -
V: TRBV4-1
J: TRBJ2-1
DNA: TGCGCCAGCAGCATGGGACTAGCGGGTTACAATGAGCAGTTCTTC
CDR3: CASSMGLAGYNEQFF

D: TRBD1
size: -
V: TRBV4-2
J: TRBJ2-1
DNA: TGTGCCAGCAGCCCTAAGACAGGGTCCTACAATGAGCAGTTCTTC
CDR3: CASSPKTGSYNEQFF

D: TRBD2
size: -
V: TRBV6-1
J: TRBJ2-1
DNA: TGTGCCAGCAGTACGACTAGCGGGAGGGAAGGTGAGCAGTTCTTC
CDR3: CASSTTSGREGEQFF

D: TRBD2
size: -
V: TRBV9
J: TRBJ2-5
DNA: TGTGCCAGCAGCGCAGGACTAGCGGAGGGACGTACCCAGTACTTC
CDR3: CASSAGLAEGRTQYF

D: -
size: -
V: TRBV5-1
J: TRBJ2-7
DNA: TGCGCCAGCAGCTCGACAGTAAACTCCTACGAGCAGTACTTC
CDR3: CASSSTVNSYEQYF

D: -
size: -
V: TRBV29-1
J: TRBJ1-1
DNA: TGCAGCGGACTCGGGCAGGGCTTAATACCTGAAGCTTTCTTT
CDR3: CSGLGQGLIPEAFF

D: TRBD2
size: -
V: TRBV27
J: TRBJ2-7
DNA: TGTGCCAGCAGTCCCGGGACTAGCGGGAGGGCCGTCGGTGGCTACGAGCAGTACTTC
CDR3: CASSPGTSGRAVGGYEQYF

D: TRBD1
size: -
V: TRBV29-1
J: TRBJ2-5
DNA: TGCAGCGTTGAAGGACAGGGGGGGTACCAAGAGACCCAGTACTTC
CDR3: CSVEGQGGYQETQYF

D: -
size: -
V: TRBV18
J: TRBJ1-2
DNA: TGTGCCAGCTCAGAATCCACAGGGAGATCAGGCTACACCTTC
CDR3: CASSESTGRSGYTF

D: TRBD1
size: -
V: TRBV27
J: TRBJ2-1
DNA: TGTGCCAGCAGTTTAGGGGGGACAGGTCTCAATGAGCAGTTCTTC
CDR3: CASSLGGTGLNEQFF

D: TRBD2
size: few
V: TRBV5-1
J: TRBJ2-3
DNA: TGCGCCAGCAGCTTTCGCGGGGGGGCCGGAGATACGCAGTATTTT
CDR3: CASSFRGGAGDTQYF

D: -
size: -
V: TRBV7-2
J: TRBJ1-5
DNA: TGTGCCAGCAGCCCCCCAGGGGTAAGTCAGCCCCAGCATTTT
CDR3: CASSPPGVSQPQHF

D: -
size: -
V: TRBV6-5
J: TRBJ2-1
DNA: TGTGCCAGCTTTGCCCCGGGAACATACAATGAGCAGTTCTTC
CDR3: CASFAPGTYNEQFF

D: TRBD1
size: -
V: TRBV6-5
J: TRBJ1-5
DNA: TGTGCCAGCAGTTTAGGACAGGGTGGCAATCAGCCCCAGCATTTT
CDR3: CASSLGQGGNQPQHF

D: -
size: -
V: TRBV7-9
J: TRBJ1-6
DNA: TGTGCCAGCAGCCTGGACTTACGGGGGTCACCCCTCCACTTT
CDR3: CASSLDLRGSPLHF

D: -
size: -
V: TRBV7-3
J: TRBJ2-5
DNA: TGTGCCAGCAGCGAAGGGGGACAAACACAAGAGACCCAGTACTTC
CDR3: CASSEGGQTQETQYF

D: TRBD2
size: few
V: TRBV13
J: TRBJ2-3
DNA: TGTGCCAGCAGCTTAGCGATTGGACTAGCGGGAGCAACAGATACGCAGTATTTT
CDR3: CASSLAIGLAGATDTQYF

D: -
size: -
V: TRBV30
J: TRBJ1-2
DNA: TGTGCCTGGAGTGTAGGGGGTTACGGCTACACCTTC
CDR3: CAWSVGGYGYTF

D: -
size: few
V: TRBV11-2
J: TRBJ1-6
DNA: TGTGCCAGCAGACCTTTACGTGGGGCCGCTCGCAATAATTCACCCCTCCACTTT
CDR3: CASRPLRGAARNNSPLHF

D: TRBD2
size: -
V: TRBV4-1
J: TRBJ2-1
DNA: TGCGCCAGCAGCCAAGATCGGGTAGCGGGAGTCTCTGAGCAGTTCTTC
CDR3: CASSQDRVAGVSEQFF

D: -
size: -
V: TRBV6-4
J: TRBJ2-1
DNA: TGTGCCAGCTCCGGCCGGGACACTTTTTCCTACAATGAGCAGTTCTTC
CDR3: CASSGRDTFSYNEQFF

D: -
size: -
V: TRBV25-1
J: TRBJ1-1
DNA: TGTGCCAGCAGTGCCAGACAGTTGAACACTGAAGCTTTCTTT
CDR3: CASSARQLNTEAFF

D: -
size: -
V: TRBV5-1
J: TRBJ2-7
DNA: TGCGCCAGCAGTTTGGCTACAGACCCTACATATGAGCAGTACTTC
CDR3: CASSLATDPTYEQYF

D: -
size: -
V: TRBV20-1
J: TRBJ1-1
DNA: TGCAGTGCTTCGCGACAAGTTAAAGCTTTCTTT
CDR3: CSASRQVKAFF

D: -
size: -
V: TRBV30
J: TRBJ1-1
DNA: TGTGCCTGGAGTTCTCGACGGAGGAACACTGAAGCTTTCTTT
CDR3: CAWSSRRRNTEAFF

D: TRBD1
size: -
V: TRBV9
J: TRBJ2-2
DNA: TGTGCCAGCAGCGTCCTACAGGGGAACGGGGAGCTGTTTTTT
CDR3: CASSVLQGNGELFF

D: TRBD2
size: once
V: TRBV25-1
J: TRBJ2-1
DNA: TGCGCCAGCAGCCTGACTAGCGGACCGGGGTTCTACAATGAGCAGTTCTTC
CDR3: CASSLTSGPGFYNEQFF

D: -
size: -
V: TRBV2
J: TRBJ1-5
DNA: TGTGCCAGCAACGGGGGGAGCAATCAGCCCCAGCATTTT
CDR3: CASNGGSNQPQHF

D: -
size: -
V: TRBV5-1
J: TRBJ2-1
DNA: TGCGCCAGCAGCTTGGGTTACACAGGTACACAGCAGTTCTTC
CDR3: CASSLGYTGTQQFF

D: -
size: -
V: TRBV19
J: TRBJ2-1
DNA: TGTGCCAGTAGTATAGTCCGAAGGGGTGTCAATGAGCAGTTCTTC
CDR3: CASSIVRRGVNEQFF

D: -
size: -
V: TRBV7-8
J: TRBJ2-3
DNA: TGTGCCAGCGAGTTTAGGCGGGGGCACACAGATACGCAGTATTTT
CDR3: CASEFRRGHTDTQYF

D: -
size: once
V: TRBV9
J: TRBJ1-1
DNA: TGTGCCAGCAGCGAGGGAGTCGGCACTGAAGCTTTCTTT
CDR3: CASSEGVGTEAFF

D: -
size: -
V: TRBV25-1
J: TRBJ1-2
DNA: TGTGCCAGCAGTGGTGGCATAAACTATGGCTACACCTTC
CDR3: CASSGGINYGYTF